The 5 T cell receptor beta chains presented below share a single source sample, sequenced in a study of cytomegalovirus exposure and HLA in healthy donors. The PCR contained 60 Vbeta and 13 Jbeta primers. Data came from immunoSEQ multiplex PCR; TCRdb stores just in-frame clones and leaves some out. This table has approximately 150,000 clones, over 60% appearing once. Sequenced sample: PBMCs. All receptors come from a woman in her sixties in good health and CMV-seronegative.

Remarks on this clone: Other DNA sequences from this sample encode an identical CDR3 as well. V and J are TRBV4-1 and TRBJ2-7; D might be TRBD1 (6 bases). Germline V gives CDR1 MGHRA, CDR2 YSYEKL. The CDR3 contains 17 residues. The V end was cut by 0 bases, the J end by 4 bases, with 19 bases between. CDR3 sequence (DNA): TGCGCCAGCAGCCAAGAAGCCGGCAGGGGAGAATGGTACGAGCAGTACTTC. Translated, it gives CASSQEAGRGEWYEQYF.

The V gene is TRBV27, the J gene TRBJ2-3; 10 bases agree with TRBD2. V lost 5 bases, J lost 1 base, and 9 bases stayed unmatched. The CDR3 extends over 17 amino acids. Per germline, CDR1 MNHEY and CDR2 SMNVEV (reference sequence). DNA for the CDR3: TGTGCCAGCAGTCCCAGACTAGCGGGTACAGGCACAGATACGCAGTATTTT. Residues: CASSPRLAGTGTDTQYF.

The table lists this clone with a count of one. The chain employs TRBV7-8 and TRBJ2-5, with 10 bases aligning to TRBD2. The CDR3 runs 19 residues. V shed 4 bases, J shed 4 bases, and the junction held 18 bases outside the gene matches. Germline V gene sequence: CDR1 SGHVS, CDR2 FQNEAQ. The CDR3 reads CASSSGRSWGLATRETQYF. CDR3 bases: TGTGCCAGCAGCTCAGGGAGATCATGGGGACTAGCGACTAGAGAGACCCAGTACTTC.

The chain recombines TRBV6-5 with TRBJ1-6; maybe TRBD1 (6 bases). Germline CDR1 is MNHEY and CDR2 is SVGAGI. V lost 2 bases to trimming and J lost 10 bases, with 18 bases between them. The CDR3 runs to 16 residues. The CDR3 here is CASSYLGGLGESPLHF. In nucleotides, the CDR3 is TGTGCCAGCAGTTACCTGGGGGGGCTAGGTGAATCACCCCTCCACTTT.

Only a few counts were recorded for this clone. The chain uses TRBV2 and TRBJ2-3; TRBD1 matches 8 bases. V was clipped by 10 bases and J by 2 bases; unmatched bases: 2. Germline-derived CDR1 and CDR2 are SNHLY and FYNNEI. The CDR3 loop spans 12 amino acids. CDR3 nucleotides: TGTGCCACGGGACAGGACACAGATACGCAGTATTTT. Protein: CATGQDTDTQYF.